The rows below give T cell receptor beta chains drawn from one sample of a study of cytomegalovirus exposure and HLA in healthy donors. Produced via immunoSEQ multiplex PCR; TCRdb's table is partial and in-frame only. Counted here are 150,000 to 200,000 clones, 80% occurring once; the ten biggest clones make up approximately 10%. The sequenced sample was PBMCs. The receptor source for this set is a man between 18 and 35 years old in good health and CMV-seropositive. The conserved cysteine and the conserved F or W are not part of the CDR3 here.

v_call	cdr3_aa
TRBV19	ASLDSRDGYT
TRBV30	AWSIGRGTEAF
TRBV5-1	ASSSPQAGANVLT
TRBV2	AKSEGTEFSGANVLT
TRBV30	AWSEVGSESGYGYT
TRBV13	ASSIYRGAYGGYT
TRBV7-9	ASSSTSGQETQY
TRBV4-1	ASSQVDSLNTEAF
TRBV27	ASSSPSGSDGTGELF
TRBV20-1	SARADYEQY
TRBV28	ASRGQVEETQY
TRBV2	ASSYGDSTEAF
TRBV5-6	ASNNRGRPGYT
TRBV9	ASSPPPFEQY